Listed below are T cell receptor beta chains from one sample, sequenced in a study of cytomegalovirus exposure and HLA in healthy donors. The assay was immunoSEQ multiplex PCR, and TCRdb's table has in-frame clones only and misses some. The sample has 150,000 to 200,000 clones, around 80% seen once. Specimen: PBMCs. The origin of the receptors is a man aged 40-50 years in good health and CMV-seronegative. CDR3s leave out the opening cysteine and the closing phenylalanine or tryptophan. The order of the fields is CDR3 protein, V gene, J gene, D gene. A D gene is named only where the DNA matches it firmly.

CDR3: ASSPGLAGGRETQY
V: TRBV18
J: TRBJ2-5
D: TRBD2

CDR3: ASTSGGQDKNIQY
V: TRBV7-8
J: TRBJ2-4
D: TRBD1

CDR3: ASSLGLLGGRRAYEQY
V: TRBV27
J: TRBJ2-7
D: TRBD2

CDR3: ASSLAPGSWDEQF
V: TRBV7-9
J: TRBJ2-1
D: -

CDR3: ATTTRRSSDYEQY
V: TRBV6-5
J: TRBJ2-7
D: -

CDR3: ATSRVPPVKKGVKYEQY
V: TRBV15
J: TRBJ2-7
D: -

CDR3: SVRGGTGDIQY
V: TRBV29-1
J: TRBJ2-4
D: TRBD1

CDR3: SVEVQGNYGYT
V: TRBV29-1
J: TRBJ1-2
D: -

CDR3: ASSSSGGNQETQY
V: TRBV5-6
J: TRBJ2-5
D: TRBD2

CDR3: ASSQTYSASTDTQY
V: TRBV27
J: TRBJ2-3
D: -

CDR3: ASSPLGGLADTQY
V: TRBV18
J: TRBJ2-3
D: -

CDR3: SAPTGTSGTDTQY
V: TRBV29-1
J: TRBJ2-3
D: TRBD2